This TCR beta chain is drawn from a study of shared clonotypes between healthy human individuals. Broader study findings: Rarefaction analysis demonstrated incomplete sorted-subset sequencing notwithstanding large depth.

Trimming pared 8 bases from V and 0 bases from J, leaving 17 bases between. There are 16 residues in the CDR3. Germline V gene lookup returns CDR1 MNHEY and CDR2 SMNVEV (reference sequence). Genomic DNA of each subset was evenly split across several immunoSEQ plates. Clones were read by immunoSEQ multiplex PCR, and TCRdb kept only the in-frame ones, dropping some. The sample holds some 2 million clones, about 95% seen once. CD45RO negativity and positive selection for CCR7 defined naive CD8 cells, a population that excluded terminally differentiated effector memory CD45RA+ cells. Comments on this clone: Its antigen is undetermined.

The gene calls are TRBV27 and TRBJ2-4; D is unresolved. The sequencing input was naive CD8+ T cells sorted from blood. The source is a man between 18 and 29 years old in good health. The CDR3 loop is CASGALADLAKNIQYF. DNA for the CDR3: TGTGCCAGCGGAGCCTTGGCGGATTTAGCCAAAAACATTCAGTACTTC.